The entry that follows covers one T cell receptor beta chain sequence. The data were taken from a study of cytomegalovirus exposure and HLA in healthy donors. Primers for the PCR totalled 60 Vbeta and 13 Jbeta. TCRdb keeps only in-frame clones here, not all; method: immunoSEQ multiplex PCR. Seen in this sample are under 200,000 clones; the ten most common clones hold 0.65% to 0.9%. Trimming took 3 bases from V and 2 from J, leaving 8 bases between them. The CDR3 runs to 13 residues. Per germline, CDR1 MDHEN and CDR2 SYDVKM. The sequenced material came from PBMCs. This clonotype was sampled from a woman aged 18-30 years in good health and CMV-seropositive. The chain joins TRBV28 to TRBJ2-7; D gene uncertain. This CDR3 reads CASSLSLAYEQYF. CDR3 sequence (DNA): TGTGCCAGCAGTTTGTCCCTAGCCTACGAGCAGTACTTC.